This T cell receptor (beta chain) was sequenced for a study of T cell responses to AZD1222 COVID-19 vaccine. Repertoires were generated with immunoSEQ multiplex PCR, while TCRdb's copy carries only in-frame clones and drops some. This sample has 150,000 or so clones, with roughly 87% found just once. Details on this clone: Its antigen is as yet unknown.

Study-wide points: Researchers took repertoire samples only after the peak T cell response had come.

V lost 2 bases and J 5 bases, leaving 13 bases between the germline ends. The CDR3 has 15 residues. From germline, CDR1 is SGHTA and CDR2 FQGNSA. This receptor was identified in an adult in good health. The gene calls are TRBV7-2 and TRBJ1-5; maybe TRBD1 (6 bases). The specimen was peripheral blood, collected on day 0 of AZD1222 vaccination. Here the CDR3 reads CASSLRGGTDQPQHF. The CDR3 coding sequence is TGTGCCAGCAGCTTAAGGGGGGGGACTGATCAGCCCCAGCATTTT.